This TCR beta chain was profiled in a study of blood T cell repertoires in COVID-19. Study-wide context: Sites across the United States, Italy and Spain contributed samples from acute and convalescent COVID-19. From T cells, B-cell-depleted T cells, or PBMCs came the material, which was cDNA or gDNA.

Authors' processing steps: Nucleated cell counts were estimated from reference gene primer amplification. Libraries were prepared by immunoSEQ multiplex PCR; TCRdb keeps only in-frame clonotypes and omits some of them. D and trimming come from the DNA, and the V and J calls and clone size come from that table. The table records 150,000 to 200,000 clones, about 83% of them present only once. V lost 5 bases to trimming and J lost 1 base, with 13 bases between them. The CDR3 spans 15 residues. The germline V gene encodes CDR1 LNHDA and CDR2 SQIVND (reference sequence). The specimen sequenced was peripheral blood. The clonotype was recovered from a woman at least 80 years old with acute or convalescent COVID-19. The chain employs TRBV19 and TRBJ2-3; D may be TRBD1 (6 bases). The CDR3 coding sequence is TGTGCCAGTAGTCAGGGACACAGGGGCACAGATACGCAGTATTTT. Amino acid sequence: CASSQGHRGTDTQYF.